The clone carrying this T cell receptor (beta chain) was counted once. Its antigen remains unknown. This sample is part of a study of PD-L1 blockade in urothelial cancer. Across the whole study: Analyses were performed on blood at 3 weeks after treatment start (the second dose) and at 6 weeks.

Study-level findings and limits: Durable-benefit patients had greater expansion of tumor-associated blood clones at 3 weeks.

There are 15 residues in the CDR3. CDR1 is SGHDN and CDR2 is FVKESK in the germline V gene. Trimming took 1 base from V and 2 from J, leaving 11 bases between them. Each PCR reaction had synthetic TCR analog templates spiked into it. Method: immunoSEQ multiplex PCR; TCRdb's copy keeps in-frame clones and lacks some. In the table there are some 54,000 clones, 75% to 90% of which are singletons. This receptor was identified in a man aged 35-49 years with urothelial cancer. The starting material was PBMCs, obtained around atezolizumab (anti-PD-L1) treatment. This sequence joins TRBV14 and TRBJ1-1; the D is unclear. For the CDR3, the DNA is TGTGCCAGCAGCCAAGGATGGGCACCTAACACTGAAGCTTTCTTT. Its translation is CASSQGWAPNTEAFF.